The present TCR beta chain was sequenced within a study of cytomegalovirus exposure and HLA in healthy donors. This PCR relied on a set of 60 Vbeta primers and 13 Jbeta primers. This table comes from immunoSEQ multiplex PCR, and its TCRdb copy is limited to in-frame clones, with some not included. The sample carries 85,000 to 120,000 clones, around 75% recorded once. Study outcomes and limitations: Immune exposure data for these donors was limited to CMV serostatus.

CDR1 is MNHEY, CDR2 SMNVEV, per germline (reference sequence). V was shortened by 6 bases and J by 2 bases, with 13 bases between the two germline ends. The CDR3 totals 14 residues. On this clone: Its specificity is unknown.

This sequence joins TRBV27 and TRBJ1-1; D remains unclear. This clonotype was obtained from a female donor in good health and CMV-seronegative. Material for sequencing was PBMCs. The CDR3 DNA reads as TGTGCCAGCAGCCTAGGACGGACTAACACTGAAGCTTTCTTT. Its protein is CASSLGRTNTEAFF.